This T cell receptor (beta chain) was sequenced for a study of regulatory T cells in long-lasting Graves disease. Findings and limits, study-wide: Persistent disease samples used TRBV28, TRBJ1-2 and TRBJ2-5 preferentially.

The sample holds a few counts of this clonotype. Its antigen is undetermined. Arm-PCR of CDR3 regions and iRepertoire HTBI primers were the basis on which TCR beta libraries were built. TCRdb fed the multiplex PCR reads into MiXCR, producing one record per CDR3 protein. The repertoire consists of under 400,000 distinct CDR3 sequences, with 15% to 20% occurring once and the leading ten covering roughly 27%. Time point here: newly diagnosed GD, antithyroid drugs for less than 3 months. Generation of the TCR library employed RNA extracted from PBMCs. CDR3 length equals 14 residues. The ends were cut back, 6 bases at V and 4 bases at J, with 15 bases in the middle. Germline V CDR1 and CDR2: MDHEN, SYDVKM. The same data also went into a second study, on T cells in Graves' hyperthyroidism and ophthalmopathy. That source reports: The HTBI primer set drove a first-round RT-PCR of the TCR CDR3.

The chain employs TRBV28 and TRBJ1-1, with D hard to call. The receptor was isolated from a man in his forties with Graves disease. This sample comprised peripheral blood mononuclear cells (PBMCs), obtained at new diagnosis, from a patient treated with antithyroid drugs. CDR3 protein: CASRQFSLTTEAFF. As DNA, the CDR3 is TGTGCCAGCAGACAGTTCTCCTTGACCACTGAAGCTTTCTTT.